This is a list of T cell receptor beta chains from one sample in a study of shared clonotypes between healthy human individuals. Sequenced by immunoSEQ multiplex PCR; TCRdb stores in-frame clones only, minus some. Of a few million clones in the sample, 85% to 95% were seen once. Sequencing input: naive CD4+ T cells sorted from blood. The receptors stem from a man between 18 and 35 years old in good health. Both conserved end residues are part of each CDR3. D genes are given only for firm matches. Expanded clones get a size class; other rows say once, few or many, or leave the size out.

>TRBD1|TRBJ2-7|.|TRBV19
TGTGCCAGTAGTGGGACAGGGGAGACCTACGAGCAGTACTTC
CASSGTGETYEQYF
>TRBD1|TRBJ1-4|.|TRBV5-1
TGCGCCAGCAGCAGGGGACAGGGTGAAAAACTGTTTTTT
CASSRGQGEKLFF
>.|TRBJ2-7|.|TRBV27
TGTGCCAGCAGTTTAAGAGGGGTCACCTACGAGCAGTACTTC
CASSLRGVTYEQYF
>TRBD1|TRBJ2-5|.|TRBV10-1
TGCGCCAGCAGTGAATTTAAGGGCAGGGGGAAACAAGAGACCCAGTACTTC
CASSEFKGRGKQETQYF
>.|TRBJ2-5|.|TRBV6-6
TGTGCCAGCAGTTACCCCCCAAAAGAGACCCAGTACTTC
CASSYPPKETQYF
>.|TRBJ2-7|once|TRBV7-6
TGTGCCAGCAGCCCCCGTGGAGGGACGACCCCCTACGAGCAGTACTTC
CASSPRGGTTPYEQYF
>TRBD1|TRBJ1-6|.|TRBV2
TGTGCCGGAGGACAGGGGAAGGATTCACCCCTCCACTTT
CAGGQGKDSPLHF
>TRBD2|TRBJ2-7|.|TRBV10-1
TGCGCCGGGGGGGGTTTCGGACCGCTGCGGGAGCAGTACTTC
CAGGGFGPLREQYF
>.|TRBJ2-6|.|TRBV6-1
TGTGCCAGCAGGCCCTCTGGGGCCAACGTCCTGACTTTC
CASRPSGANVLTF
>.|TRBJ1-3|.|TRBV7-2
TGTGCCAGCACCAGTGACAGCAAAGGAAACACCATATATTTT
CASTSDSKGNTIYF
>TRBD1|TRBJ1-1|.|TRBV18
TGTGCCAGCTCACCACAATATGGGACAGCGAACACTGAAGCTTTCTTT
CASSPQYGTANTEAFF
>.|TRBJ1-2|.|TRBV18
TGTGCCAGCTCACCTCCGGGCACCTATGGCTACACCTTC
CASSPPGTYGYTF
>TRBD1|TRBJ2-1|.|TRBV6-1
TGTGCCAGCGAGGGACAGGGGCAGTTTTGGAATGAGCAGTTCTTC
CASEGQGQFWNEQFF
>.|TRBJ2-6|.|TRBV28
TGTGCCAGCTGGGAGTCTGGGGCCAACGTCCTGACTTTC
CASWESGANVLTF
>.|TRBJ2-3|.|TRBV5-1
TGCGCCAGCAGTCTGGAGGGGGCGACCACAGATACGCAGTATTTT
CASSLEGATTDTQYF
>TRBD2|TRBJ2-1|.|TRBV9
TGTGCCAGCAGCGTAGGACTAGCGGGGGTCTCAAGCTCCTACAATGAGCAGTTCTTC
CASSVGLAGVSSSYNEQFF
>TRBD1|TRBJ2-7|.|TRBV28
TGTGCCAGCAGTTTATGGGACAGGGTGTCCCACGAGCAGTACTTC
CASSLWDRVSHEQYF
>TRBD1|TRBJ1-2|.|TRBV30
TGTGCCTGGATCACTTTGGGTCGATCCGGGACAGGGATCGTAAGCTATGGCTACACCTTC
CAWITLGRSGTGIVSYGYTF
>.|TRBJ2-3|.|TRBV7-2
TGTGCCAGCAGCTCAACAGGGAAGGGGACAGATACGCAGTATTTT
CASSSTGKGTDTQYF
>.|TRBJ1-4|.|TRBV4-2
TGTGCCAGCAGCCAGGGAGAAGGGAATGAAAAACTGTTTTTT
CASSQGEGNEKLFF
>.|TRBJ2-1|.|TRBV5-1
TGCGCCAGCAGCTTCTACGTAGCCTCCTACAATGAGCAGTTCTTC
CASSFYVASYNEQFF
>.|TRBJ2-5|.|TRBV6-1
TGTGCCAGCAGTGAAGGAGGGAGGCAAGAGACCCAGTACTTC
CASSEGGRQETQYF
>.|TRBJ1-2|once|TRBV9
TGTGCCAGCAGCCCCCAGGTGGCAGGGGACTATGGCTACACCTTC
CASSPQVAGDYGYTF
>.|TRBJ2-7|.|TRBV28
TGTGCCACTAGGGGTTCCCCCTACGAGCAGTACTTC
CATRGSPYEQYF
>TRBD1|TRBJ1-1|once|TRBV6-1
TGTGCCAGCAGTCAACAGGGGACCACTGAAGCTTTCTTT
CASSQQGTTEAFF
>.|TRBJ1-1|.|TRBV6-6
TGTGCCAGCAGCCTAGGGGGACAATCAGCTTTCTTT
CASSLGGQSAFF
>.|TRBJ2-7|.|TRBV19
TGTGCCAGTAGTATACAGGGCCCCTACGAGCAGTACTTC
CASSIQGPYEQYF
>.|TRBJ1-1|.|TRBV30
TGTGCCCGATACAGGGCTACTGAAGCTTTCTTT
CARYRATEAFF
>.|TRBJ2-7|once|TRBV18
TGTGCCAGCTCACCACGCCCAGCTTACGAGCAGTACTTC
CASSPRPAYEQYF
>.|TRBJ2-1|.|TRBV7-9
TGTGCCAGCAGCCCGACCGGGGATGAGCAGTTCTTC
CASSPTGDEQFF
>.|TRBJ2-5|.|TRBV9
TGTGCCAGCAGCCCCCCGGGTGTGGAGACCCAGTACTTC
CASSPPGVETQYF
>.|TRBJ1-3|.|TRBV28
TGTGCCAGCAGTGCCGGGGGGGCTGGAAACACCATATATTTT
CASSAGGAGNTIYF
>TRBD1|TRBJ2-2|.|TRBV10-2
TGCGCCATCCAGACAGGGATGGACACCGGGGAGCTGTTTTTT
CAIQTGMDTGELFF
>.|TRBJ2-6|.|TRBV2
TGTGCCAGCAGTGAGCTTGTCTCTGGGGCCAACGTCCTGACTTTC
CASSELVSGANVLTF
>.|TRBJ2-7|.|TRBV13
TGTGCCAGCAGCTTCTCCGGCGAGCAGTACTTC
CASSFSGEQYF
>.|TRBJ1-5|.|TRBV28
TGTGCCAGCAGTTTCTGGGGGCGGGACGTCAATCAGCCCCAGCATTTT
CASSFWGRDVNQPQHF
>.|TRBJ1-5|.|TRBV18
TGTGCCAGCTCACCACCGCGGGGCGCGGGGCCCCAGCATTTT
CASSPPRGAGPQHF
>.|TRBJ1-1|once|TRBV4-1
TGCGCCAGCAGCCAAGATCACGGGGGGGCTCCTGAAGCTTTCTTT
CASSQDHGGAPEAFF
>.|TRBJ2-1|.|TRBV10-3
TGTGCCATCAGTGGGGCCCCCAATGAGCAGTTCTTC
CAISGAPNEQFF
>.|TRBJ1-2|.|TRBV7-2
TGTGCCAGCAGTCCAGGCCGGGGGAACTATGGCTACACCTTC
CASSPGRGNYGYTF
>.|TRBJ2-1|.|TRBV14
TGTGCCAGCAGCGAAACCTCAGGGGTGGCTGGGAATGAGCAGTTCTTC
CASSETSGVAGNEQFF
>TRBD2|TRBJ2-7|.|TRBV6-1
TGTGCCAGCAGGGATCCTAGGCTAGCGGGAGCTAAGGAGTACTTC
CASRDPRLAGAKEYF
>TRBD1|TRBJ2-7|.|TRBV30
TGTGCCTGGAGTGGCGGGACAGGGCCTGGGTACGAGCAGTACTTC
CAWSGGTGPGYEQYF
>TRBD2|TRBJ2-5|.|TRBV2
TGTGCCAGCAATGGGGGAACGGGAGGATACGAGACCCAGTACTTC
CASNGGTGGYETQYF
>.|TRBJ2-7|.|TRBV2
TGTGCCAGCAGGCGGGAAGTTTCCTACGAGCAGTACTTC
CASRREVSYEQYF
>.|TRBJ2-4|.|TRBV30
TGTGCCTGGAGTATGACCCTAGCCAAAAACATTCAGTACTTC
CAWSMTLAKNIQYF
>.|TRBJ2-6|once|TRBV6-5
TGTGCCAGCTCTAAGCCCTCTGGGGCCAACGTCCTGACTTTC
CASSKPSGANVLTF
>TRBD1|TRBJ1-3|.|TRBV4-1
TGCGCCAGCAGCTTCGACAGGGCTGGAACCACCATATATTTT
CASSFDRAGTTIYF
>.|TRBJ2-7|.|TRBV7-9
TGTGCCAGCAGCCCAAGACGGGGAAAAACAACCAACTACGAGCAGTACTTC
CASSPRRGKTTNYEQYF
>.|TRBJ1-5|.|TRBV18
TGTGCCAGCTCATCAGACATAGCAAATCAGCCCCAGCATTTT
CASSSDIANQPQHF
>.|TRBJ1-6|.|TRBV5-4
TGTGCCAGCAGCTTGGGGCCAGCCGGAGGGCCACCCCTCCACTTT
CASSLGPAGGPPLHF
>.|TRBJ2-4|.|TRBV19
TGTGCCAGTAGCCAACCCGGTGGGGCGGCCAAAAACATTCAGTACTTC
CASSQPGGAAKNIQYF